This record concerns one T cell receptor beta chain sequence. The data derive from a study of control samples from healthy donors and cancer patients. The method was immunoSEQ multiplex PCR; TCRdb's version includes in-frame clones alone and lacks a portion of them. Of around 150,000 clones listed, about 94% are singletons. The CDR3 spans 15 residues. Germline CDR1 LGHDT, CDR2 YNNKEL (reference sequence). The trim removed 3 bases at V and 3 bases at J, leaving 5 bases unmatched. Sequenced sample: blood. This chain joins TRBV3-1 (or the pseudogene TRBV3-2) and TRBJ2-7; 10 positions match TRBD2. The clonotype originates from a woman in her forties in good health. This CDR3 is CASSQSSGSGYEQYF. CDR3 sequence (DNA): TGTGCCAGCAGCCAGTCTAGCGGGAGTGGCTACGAGCAGTACTTC.